The present TCR beta chain was sequenced within a study of blood T cells in healthy people across ages. PBMCs numbering at least 6 million were isolated per sample. This clonotype was seen many times. What it binds is not known. Study-wide results and limits: Estimates of total diversity, which came from one million sequenced T cells, were considered to be underestimates.

Next came a second PCR, run for about 7 to 11 cycles, which used a sample-barcoded 5' primer along with a J-beta primer mix. TCRdb itself ran the 5' RACE reads through MiXCR, one entry per CDR3 protein. The sample lists some 1.5 million distinct CDR3 sequences; under 30% were seen once. CDR3 size: 12 residues. V was trimmed by 3 bases and J by 6 bases, leaving 8 bases between them. Germline V gene data show CDR1 as WSHSY and CDR2 as SAAADI. This TCR was sampled from a woman younger than 45 in good health. The V and J genes are TRBV10-2 and TRBJ2-5, with TRBD1 as a possible D gene (6 bases). Sequencing used blood. CDR3 protein: CASSDRGKTQYF. CDR3 in DNA: TGCGCCAGCAGTGACAGGGGAAAGACCCAGTACTTC.